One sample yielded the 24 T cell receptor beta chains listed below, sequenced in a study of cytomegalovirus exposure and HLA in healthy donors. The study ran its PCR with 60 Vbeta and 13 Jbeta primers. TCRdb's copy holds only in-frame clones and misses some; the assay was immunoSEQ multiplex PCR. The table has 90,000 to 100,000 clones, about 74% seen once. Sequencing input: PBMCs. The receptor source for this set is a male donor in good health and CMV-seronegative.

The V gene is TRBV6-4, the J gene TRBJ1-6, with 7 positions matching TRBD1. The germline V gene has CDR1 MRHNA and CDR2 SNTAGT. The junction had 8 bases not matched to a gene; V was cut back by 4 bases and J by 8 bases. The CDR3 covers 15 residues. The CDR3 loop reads CASSVDRRGYSPLHF. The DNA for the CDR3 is TGTGCCAGCAGTGTGGACAGGAGAGGGTATTCACCCCTCCACTTT.

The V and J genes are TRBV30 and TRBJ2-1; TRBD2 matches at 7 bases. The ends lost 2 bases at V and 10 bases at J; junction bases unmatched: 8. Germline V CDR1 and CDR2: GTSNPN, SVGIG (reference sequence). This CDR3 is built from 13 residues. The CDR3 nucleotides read TGTGCCTGGAGTACGACCGGACTAGGCGAGCAGTTCTTC. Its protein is CAWSTTGLGEQFF.

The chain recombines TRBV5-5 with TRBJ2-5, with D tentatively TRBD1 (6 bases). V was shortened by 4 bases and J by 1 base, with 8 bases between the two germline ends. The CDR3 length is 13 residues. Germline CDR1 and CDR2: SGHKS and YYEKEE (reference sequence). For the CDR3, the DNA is TGTGCCAGCAGCCGAGGGGGCCAAGAGACCCAGTACTTC. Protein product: CASSRGGQETQYF.

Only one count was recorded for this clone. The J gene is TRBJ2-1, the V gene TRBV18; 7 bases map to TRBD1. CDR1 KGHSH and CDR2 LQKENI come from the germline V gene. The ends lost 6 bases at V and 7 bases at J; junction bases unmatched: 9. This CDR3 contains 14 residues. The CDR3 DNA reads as TGTGCCAGCTCCGCCCTATTACAGGGGAATGAGCAGTTCTTC. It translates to CASSALLQGNEQFF. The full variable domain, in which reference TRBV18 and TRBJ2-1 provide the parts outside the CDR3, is NAGVMQNPRHLVRRRGQEARLRCSPMKGHSHVYWYRQLPEEGLKFMVYLQKENIIDESGMPKERFSAEFPKEGPSILRIQQVVRGDSAAYFCASSALLQGNEQFFGPGTRLTVL.

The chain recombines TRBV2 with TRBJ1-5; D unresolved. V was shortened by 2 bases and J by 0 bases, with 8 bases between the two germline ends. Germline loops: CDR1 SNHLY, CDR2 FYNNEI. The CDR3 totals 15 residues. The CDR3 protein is CASSERLYSNQPQHF. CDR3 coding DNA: TGTGCCAGCAGTGAACGACTTTATAGCAATCAGCCCCAGCATTTT.

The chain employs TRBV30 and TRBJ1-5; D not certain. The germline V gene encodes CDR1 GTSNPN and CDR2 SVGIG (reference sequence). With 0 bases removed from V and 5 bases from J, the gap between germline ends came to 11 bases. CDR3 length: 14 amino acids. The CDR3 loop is CAWSVLGVDQPQHF. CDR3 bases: TGTGCCTGGAGTGTACTCGGGGTGGATCAGCCCCAGCATTTT.

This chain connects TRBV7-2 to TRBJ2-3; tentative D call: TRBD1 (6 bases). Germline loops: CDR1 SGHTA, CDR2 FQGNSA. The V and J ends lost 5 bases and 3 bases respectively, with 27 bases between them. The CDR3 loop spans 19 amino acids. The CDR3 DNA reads TGTGCCAGCAGCCGTGGACGGATGGGGGCCATCTTGGGGACAGATACGCAGTATTTT. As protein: CASSRGRMGAILGTDTQYF.

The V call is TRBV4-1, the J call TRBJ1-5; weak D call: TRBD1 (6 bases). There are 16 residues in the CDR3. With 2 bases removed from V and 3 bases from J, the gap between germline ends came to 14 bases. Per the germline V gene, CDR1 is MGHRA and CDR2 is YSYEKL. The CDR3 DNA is TGCGCCAGCAGCCAACGGGACACAGTGTCCAATCAGCCCCAGCATTTT. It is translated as CASSQRDTVSNQPQHF.

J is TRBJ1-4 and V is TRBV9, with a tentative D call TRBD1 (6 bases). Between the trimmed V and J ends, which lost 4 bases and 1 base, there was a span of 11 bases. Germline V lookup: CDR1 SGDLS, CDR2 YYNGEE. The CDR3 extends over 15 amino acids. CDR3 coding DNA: TGTGCCAGCAGCTACGGGGGGCGAACTAATGAAAAACTGTTTTTT. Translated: CASSYGGRTNEKLFF.

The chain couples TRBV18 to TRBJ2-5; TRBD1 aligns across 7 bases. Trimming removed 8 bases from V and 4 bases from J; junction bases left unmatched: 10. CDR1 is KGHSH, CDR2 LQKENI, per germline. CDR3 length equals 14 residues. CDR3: CASRDREQPETQYF. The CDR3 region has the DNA TGTGCCAGCCGCGACAGGGAGCAGCCAGAGACCCAGTACTTC.

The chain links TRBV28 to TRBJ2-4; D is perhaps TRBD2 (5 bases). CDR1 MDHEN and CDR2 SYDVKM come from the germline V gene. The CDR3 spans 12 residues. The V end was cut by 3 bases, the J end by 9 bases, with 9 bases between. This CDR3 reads CASSFQRSIQYF. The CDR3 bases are TGTGCCAGCAGTTTTCAGCGGAGCATTCAGTACTTC.

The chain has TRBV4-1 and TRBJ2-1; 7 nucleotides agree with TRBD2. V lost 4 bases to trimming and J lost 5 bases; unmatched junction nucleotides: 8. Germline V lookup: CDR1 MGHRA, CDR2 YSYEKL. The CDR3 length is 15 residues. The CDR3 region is CASSPLASGNNEQFF. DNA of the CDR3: TGCGCCAGCAGCCCGCTGGCTAGCGGAAACAATGAGCAGTTCTTC.

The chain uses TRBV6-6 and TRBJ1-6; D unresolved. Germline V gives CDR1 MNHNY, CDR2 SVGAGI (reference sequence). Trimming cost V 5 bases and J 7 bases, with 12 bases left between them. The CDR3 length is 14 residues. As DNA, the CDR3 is TGTGCCAGCAGTACGACGGGATTAAATTCACCCCTCCACTTT. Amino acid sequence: CASSTTGLNSPLHF.

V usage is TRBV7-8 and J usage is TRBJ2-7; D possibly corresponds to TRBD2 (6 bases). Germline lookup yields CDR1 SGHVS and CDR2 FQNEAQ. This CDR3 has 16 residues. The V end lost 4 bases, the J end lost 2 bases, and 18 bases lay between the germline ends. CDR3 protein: CASSSRGEGRTYEQYF. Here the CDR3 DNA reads TGTGCCAGCAGCTCCCGTGGGGAAGGGAGGACCTACGAGCAGTACTTC.

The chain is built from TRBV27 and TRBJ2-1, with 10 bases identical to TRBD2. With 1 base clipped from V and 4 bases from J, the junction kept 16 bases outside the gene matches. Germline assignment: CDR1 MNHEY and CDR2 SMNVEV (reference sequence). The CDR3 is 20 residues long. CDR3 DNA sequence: TGTGCCAGCAGTTTATTATCCCTCCCACGACTAGCGGGCAAATACAATGAGCAGTTCTTC. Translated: CASSLLSLPRLAGKYNEQFF.

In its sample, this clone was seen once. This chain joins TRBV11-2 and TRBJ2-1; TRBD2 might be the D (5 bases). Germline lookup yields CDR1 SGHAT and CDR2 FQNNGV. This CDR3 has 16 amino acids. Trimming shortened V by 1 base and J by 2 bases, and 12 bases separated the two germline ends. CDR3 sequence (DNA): TGTGCCAGCAGCTTAGGCCCGGACTTGACCTACAATGAGCAGTTCTTC. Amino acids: CASSLGPDLTYNEQFF.

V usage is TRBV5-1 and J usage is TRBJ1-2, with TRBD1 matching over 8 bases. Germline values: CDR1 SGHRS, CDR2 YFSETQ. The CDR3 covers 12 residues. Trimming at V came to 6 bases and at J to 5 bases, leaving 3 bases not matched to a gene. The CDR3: CASKTGVYGYTF. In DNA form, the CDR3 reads TGCGCCAGCAAGACAGGGGTATATGGCTACACCTTC.

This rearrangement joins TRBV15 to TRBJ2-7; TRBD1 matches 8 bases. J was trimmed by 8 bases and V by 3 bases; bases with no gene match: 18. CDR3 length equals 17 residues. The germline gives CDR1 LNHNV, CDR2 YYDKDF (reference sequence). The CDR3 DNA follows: TGTGCCACCAGCAGCCCCGGCCGGACAGGGCCCCTCGGGAAGCAGTACTTC. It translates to CATSSPGRTGPLGKQYF. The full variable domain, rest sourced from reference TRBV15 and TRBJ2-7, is DAMVIQNPRYQVTQFGKPVTLSCSQTLNHNVMYWYQQKSSQAPKLLFHYYDKDFNNEADTPDNFQSRRPNTSFCFLDIRSPGLGDTAMYLCATSSPGRTGPLGKQYFGPGTRLTVT.

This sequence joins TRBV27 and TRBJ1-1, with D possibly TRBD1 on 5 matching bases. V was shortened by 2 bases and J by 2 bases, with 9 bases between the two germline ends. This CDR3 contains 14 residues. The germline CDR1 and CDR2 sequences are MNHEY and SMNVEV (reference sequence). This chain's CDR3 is CASSLAGFNTEAFF. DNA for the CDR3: TGTGCCAGCAGTTTAGCAGGGTTCAACACTGAAGCTTTCTTT.

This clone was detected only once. The CDR3 sequence is CASSSRLAGSTQYF. In nucleotides, the CDR3 is TGTGCCAGCAGCTCGAGACTAGCGGGCAGCACGCAGTATTTT. The chain has TRBV9 and TRBJ2-3; 10 bases align to TRBD2. Germline CDR1 reads SGDLS; CDR2 reads YYNGEE. With V trimmed by 4 bases and J by 9 bases, 8 bases remained unmatched. The CDR3 runs to 14 residues.

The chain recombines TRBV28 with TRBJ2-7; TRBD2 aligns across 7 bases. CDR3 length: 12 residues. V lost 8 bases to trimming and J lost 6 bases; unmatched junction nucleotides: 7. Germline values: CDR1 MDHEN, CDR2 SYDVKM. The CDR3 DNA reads TGTGCCAGCCGGACTAGAGTAGGCGAGCAGTACTTC. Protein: CASRTRVGEQYF.

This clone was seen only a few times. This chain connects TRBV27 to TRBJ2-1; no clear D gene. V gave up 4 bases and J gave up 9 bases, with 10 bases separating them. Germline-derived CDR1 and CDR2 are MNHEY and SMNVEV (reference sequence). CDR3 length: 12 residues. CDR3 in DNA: TGTGCCAGCAGTTCCGCGGAGCTTGAGCAGTTCTTC. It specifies CASSSAELEQFF.

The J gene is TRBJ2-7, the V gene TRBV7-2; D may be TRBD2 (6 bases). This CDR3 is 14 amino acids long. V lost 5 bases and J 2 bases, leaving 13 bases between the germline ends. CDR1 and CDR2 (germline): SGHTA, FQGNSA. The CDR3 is CASSGGTGPYEQYF. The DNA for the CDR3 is TGTGCCAGCAGCGGCGGGACCGGCCCCTACGAGCAGTACTTC. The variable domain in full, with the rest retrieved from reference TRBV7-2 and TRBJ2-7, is GAGVSQSPSNKVTEKGKDVELRCDPISGHTALYWYRQSLGQGLEFLIYFQGNSAPDKSGLPSDRFSAERTGGSVSTLTIQRTQQEDSAVYLCASSGGTGPYEQYFGPGTRLTVT.

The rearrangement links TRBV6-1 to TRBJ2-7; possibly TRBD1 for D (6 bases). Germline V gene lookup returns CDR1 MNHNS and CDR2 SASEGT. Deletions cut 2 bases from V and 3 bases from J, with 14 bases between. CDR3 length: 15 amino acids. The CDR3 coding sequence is TGTGCCAGCAGTGAACTCCGGGACACTGTCTACGAGCAGTACTTC. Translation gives CASSELRDTVYEQYF.